This T cell receptor beta chain is drawn from a study of OX40 agonist ivuxolimab in advanced cancers. On the study more broadly: The study enrolled dose-escalation patients with hepatocellular carcinoma, melanoma, renal cell or head and neck cancer.

The protocol was immunoSEQ multiplex PCR, while the TCRdb copy is restricted to in-frame clones and leaves out a portion. This sample has approximately 76,000 clones, with roughly 90% found just once. The CDR3 spans 13 residues. With 7 bases removed from V and 11 bases from J, the gap between germline ends came to 20 bases. Per germline, CDR1 LNHDA and CDR2 SQIVND (reference sequence). This clonotype was sampled from an adult with an advanced solid tumor such as melanoma, head and neck, liver or kidney cancer. The chain uses TRBV19 and TRBJ1-2; D might be TRBD1 (5 bases). The sample here was CD4+ or CD8+ T cells sorted from blood, taken in a trial of the OX40 agonist ivuxolimab. The CDR3 loop reads CASIGSFLREYTF. The CDR3, as DNA: TGTGCCAGTATTGGCTCATTTCTCAGGGAGTACACCTTC.